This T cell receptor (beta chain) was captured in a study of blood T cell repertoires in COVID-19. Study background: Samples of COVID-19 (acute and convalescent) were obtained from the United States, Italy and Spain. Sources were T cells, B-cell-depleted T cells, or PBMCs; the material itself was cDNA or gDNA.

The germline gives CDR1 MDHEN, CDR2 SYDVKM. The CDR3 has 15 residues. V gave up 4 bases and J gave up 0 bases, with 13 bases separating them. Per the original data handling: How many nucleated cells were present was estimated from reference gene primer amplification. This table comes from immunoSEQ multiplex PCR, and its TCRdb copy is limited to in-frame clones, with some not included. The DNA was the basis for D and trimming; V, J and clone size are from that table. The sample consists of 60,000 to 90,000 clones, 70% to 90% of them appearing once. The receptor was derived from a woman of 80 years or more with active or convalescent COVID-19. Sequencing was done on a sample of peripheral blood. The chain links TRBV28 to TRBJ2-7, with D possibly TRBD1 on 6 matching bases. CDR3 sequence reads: CASSSTGSRSYEQYF. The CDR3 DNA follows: TGTGCCAGCAGTTCCACAGGGTCCCGCTCCTACGAGCAGTACTTC.